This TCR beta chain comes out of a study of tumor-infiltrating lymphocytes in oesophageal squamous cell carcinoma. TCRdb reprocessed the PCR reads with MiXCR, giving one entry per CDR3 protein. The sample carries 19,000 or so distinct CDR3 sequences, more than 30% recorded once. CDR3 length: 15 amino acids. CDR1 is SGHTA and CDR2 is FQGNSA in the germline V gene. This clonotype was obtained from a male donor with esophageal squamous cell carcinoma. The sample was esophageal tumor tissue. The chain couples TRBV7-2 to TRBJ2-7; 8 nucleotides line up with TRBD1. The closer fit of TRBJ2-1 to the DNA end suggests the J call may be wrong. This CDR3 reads CASRVGQGAWNEQFF. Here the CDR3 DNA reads TGTGCCAGCAGGGTGGGGCAGGGGGCATGGAATGAGCAGTTCTTC.